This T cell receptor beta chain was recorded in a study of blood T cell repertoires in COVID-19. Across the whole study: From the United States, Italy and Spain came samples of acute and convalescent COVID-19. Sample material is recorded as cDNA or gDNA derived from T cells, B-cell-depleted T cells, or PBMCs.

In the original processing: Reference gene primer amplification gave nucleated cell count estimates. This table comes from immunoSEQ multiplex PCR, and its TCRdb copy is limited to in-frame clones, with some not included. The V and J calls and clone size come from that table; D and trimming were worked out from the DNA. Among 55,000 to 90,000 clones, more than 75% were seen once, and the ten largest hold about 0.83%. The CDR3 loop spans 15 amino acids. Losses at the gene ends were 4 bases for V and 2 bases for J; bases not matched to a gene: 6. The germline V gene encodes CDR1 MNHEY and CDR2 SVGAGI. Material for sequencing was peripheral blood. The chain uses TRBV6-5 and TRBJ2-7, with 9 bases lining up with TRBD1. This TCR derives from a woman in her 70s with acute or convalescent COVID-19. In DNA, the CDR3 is TGTGCCAGCAGTTTGGACAGGGGAATCACCTACGAGCAGTACTTC. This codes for CASSLDRGITYEQYF.